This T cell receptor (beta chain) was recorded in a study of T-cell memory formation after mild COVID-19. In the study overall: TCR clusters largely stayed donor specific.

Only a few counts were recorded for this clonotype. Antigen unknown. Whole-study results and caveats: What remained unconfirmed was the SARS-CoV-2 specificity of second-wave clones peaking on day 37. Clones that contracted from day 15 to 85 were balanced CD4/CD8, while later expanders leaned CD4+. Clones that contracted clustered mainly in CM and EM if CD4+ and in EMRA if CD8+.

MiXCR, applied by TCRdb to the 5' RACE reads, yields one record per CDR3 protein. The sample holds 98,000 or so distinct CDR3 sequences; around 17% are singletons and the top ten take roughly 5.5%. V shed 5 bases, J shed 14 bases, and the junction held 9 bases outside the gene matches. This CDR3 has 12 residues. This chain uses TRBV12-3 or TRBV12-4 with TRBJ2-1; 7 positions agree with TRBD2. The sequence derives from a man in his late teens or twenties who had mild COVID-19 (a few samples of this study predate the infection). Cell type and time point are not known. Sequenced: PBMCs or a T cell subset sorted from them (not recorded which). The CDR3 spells CASSPGGRIEFF. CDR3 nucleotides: TGTGCCAGCAGTCCGGGGGGACGGATTGAGTTCTTC.